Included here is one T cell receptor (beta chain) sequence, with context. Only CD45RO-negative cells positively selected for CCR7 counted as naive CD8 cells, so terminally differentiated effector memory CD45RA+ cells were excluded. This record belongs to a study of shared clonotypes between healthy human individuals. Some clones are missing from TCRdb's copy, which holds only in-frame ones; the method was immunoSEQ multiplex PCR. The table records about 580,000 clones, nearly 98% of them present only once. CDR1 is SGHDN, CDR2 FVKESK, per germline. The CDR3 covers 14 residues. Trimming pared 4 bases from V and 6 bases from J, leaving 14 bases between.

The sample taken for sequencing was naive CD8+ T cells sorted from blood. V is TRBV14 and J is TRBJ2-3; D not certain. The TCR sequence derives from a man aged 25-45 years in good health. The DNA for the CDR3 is TGTGCCAGCAGCCCGAAGGTCTGGCCGGATACGCAGTATTTT. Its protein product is CASSPKVWPDTQYF.